These T cell receptor beta chains were read from a single sample in a study of CD8+ T cells in alopecia areata. Clones were read by immunoSEQ multiplex PCR, and TCRdb kept only the in-frame ones, dropping some. This table holds about 210,000 clones, less than 45% found once. Sequences were derived from CD4+ T cells sorted from blood, sampled between weeks 30 and 35, from a patient treated with tofacitinib. The source is a human donor with alopecia areata. Both conserved end residues are part of each CDR3. A D gene is named only where the DNA matches it firmly. Expanded clones are given a class, and other clones once, few, many or no size at all.

j_gene	abundance	d_gene	v_gene	CDR3nt	CDR3aa
TRBJ2-7	.	.	TRBV5-4	TGTGCCAGCAGCTTACGGTTCCGCTACGAGCAGTACTTC	CASSLRFRYEQYF
TRBJ2-7	.	TRBD1	TRBV18	TGTGCCAGCTCACCGCTCATTAACAGGGGGGCCTACGAGCAGTACTTC	CASSPLINRGAYEQYF
TRBJ1-5	.	TRBD1	TRBV30	TGTGCCTGGAGTCGACAGGGGGCGAGTCAGCCCCAGCATTTT	CAWSRQGASQPQHF
TRBJ1-1	.	.	TRBV18	TGTGCCAGCTCACCCCTCGGTGGGCGGCCGAACACTGAAGCTTTCTTT	CASSPLGGRPNTEAFF
TRBJ2-7	.	.	TRBV6-5	TGTGCCAGTGGAGTGTACGAGCAGTACTTC	CASGVYEQYF
TRBJ1-1	.	.	TRBV6-1	TGTGCCAGCAGTGGGGCGCGGGGCACTGAAGCTTTCTTT	CASSGARGTEAFF
TRBJ1-4	.	.	TRBV30	TGTGCCTGGAGCGCTAAGGGTGCGGCTAATGAAAAACTGTTTTTT	CAWSAKGAANEKLFF
TRBJ2-7	.	.	TRBV2	TGTGCCAGCAAAGGGGATTACGAGCAGTACTTC	CASKGDYEQYF
TRBJ2-3	few	TRBD1	TRBV29-1	TGCAGCTCCAGACAGGGCGGAACAGATACGCAGTATTTT	CSSRQGGTDTQYF
TRBJ2-7	.	.	TRBV11-2	TGTGCCAGCAGCCATTCGTCGGGATTTGAGAGTTCTCTACGATGGCAGTACTTC	CASSHSSGFESSLRWQYF
TRBJ1-4	.	.	TRBV30	TGTGCCTGGAGTGTGAGGACGTTCGAAAAACTGTTTTTT	CAWSVRTFEKLFF
TRBJ1-5	.	.	TRBV23-1	TGCGCCAGCAGGCTTTACCCGACCCAACCCAATCAGCCCCAGCATTTT	CASRLYPTQPNQPQHF
TRBJ1-4	.	.	TRBV29-1	TGCAGCGTTGGGGGGACCTTGACTGAAAAACTGTTTTTT	CSVGGTLTEKLFF
TRBJ2-3	.	TRBD2	TRBV11-2	TGTGCCAGCAGCTTGCAGCGGAGCGGGAGGGCAGATACGCAGTATTTT	CASSLQRSGRADTQYF
TRBJ2-1	.	TRBD2	TRBV14	TGTGCCAGCAGTCCTGTTAGCGGGCGGAGCTCCTACAATGAGCAGTTCTTC	CASSPVSGRSSYNEQFF
TRBJ2-6	few	.	TRBV19	TGTGCCAGTAATGGGCGGAACTCTGGGGCCAACGTCCTGACTTTC	CASNGRNSGANVLTF
TRBJ2-3	.	.	TRBV9	TGTGCCAGCAGCGTACCGGGACTGCCCACAGATACGCAGTATTTT	CASSVPGLPTDTQYF
TRBJ2-5	.	.	TRBV7-9	TGTGCCAGCAGCTTAGGGATATCGCAAGAGACCCAGTACTTC	CASSLGISQETQYF
TRBJ2-1	once	.	TRBV5-1	TGCGCCAGCAGCTTGGGAGCTCCCACCTACAATGAGCAGTTCTTC	CASSLGAPTYNEQFF
TRBJ2-7	.	.	TRBV30	TGTGCCTGGAGTGTACGTCGGGGTATCGCCTACGAGCAGTACTTC	CAWSVRRGIAYEQYF
TRBJ2-7	.	.	TRBV2	TGTGCCAGCAACCTTCGCGGAGTCACCTACGAGCAGTACTTC	CASNLRGVTYEQYF
TRBJ2-5	.	TRBD1	TRBV2	TGTGCCAGCAGTGGGGGACAGCTCCTACAAGAGACCCAGTACTTC	CASSGGQLLQETQYF
TRBJ2-7	.	TRBD2	TRBV7-2	TGTGCCAGCAGCTTAACTAAAGCGGGAGAGAGGTGGCAGTACTTC	CASSLTKAGERWQYF
TRBJ1-1	.	TRBD1	TRBV29-1	TGCAGCGTTGACCCCAGACAGGGGAGAACTTTCTTT	CSVDPRQGRTFF
TRBJ2-5	.	.	TRBV29-1	TGCAGCGTTAAAAGCCGACTAGTCGACGAGACCCAGTACTTC	CSVKSRLVDETQYF
TRBJ2-3	few	.	TRBV29-1	TGCAGCGTTGTGGGGCCAGCTAGCACAGATACGCAGTATTTT	CSVVGPASTDTQYF
TRBJ1-1	few	.	TRBV10-3	TGTGCCATCAGTGAGAGGAACACTGAAGCTTTCTTT	CAISERNTEAFF
TRBJ2-2	.	TRBD1	TRBV29-1	TGCAGCGTACGGACAGGGGCAGTCACCGGGGAGCTGTTTTTT	CSVRTGAVTGELFF
TRBJ2-7	.	TRBD1	TRBV5-4	TGTGCCAGCAGCTTGGCGGGACAGATGGTCTACGAGCAGTACTTC	CASSLAGQMVYEQYF
TRBJ1-2	few	TRBD1	TRBV5-8	TGTGCCAGCAGAAGGAAGTCCGGGACAGTCCATGGCTACACCTTC	CASRRKSGTVHGYTF
TRBJ2-1	.	TRBD2	TRBV11-2	TGTGCCAGCAGCTTAGATCTACTAGCGGGGTACAATGAGCAGTTCTTC	CASSLDLLAGYNEQFF
TRBJ2-1	many	TRBD2	TRBV11-3	TGTGCCAGCAGCTTACTTGGGACTAGCGGTGAGCAGTTCTTC	CASSLLGTSGEQFF
TRBJ2-7	.	.	TRBV5-6	TGTGCCAGCAGCTTGGGCGGGTCCTCAAGTCTCTACGAGCAGTACTTC	CASSLGGSSSLYEQYF
TRBJ1-1	.	.	TRBV11-2	TGTGCCAGCAGCTTAGGAACAGGGAACACTGAAGCTTTCTTT	CASSLGTGNTEAFF
TRBJ1-2	.	.	TRBV6-5	TGTGCCAGCAGTTACGGGGGCCCTGTTGGCTACACCTTC	CASSYGGPVGYTF
TRBJ2-1	.	.	TRBV5-5	TGTGCCAGCAGCCTGACGGACGGATACAATGAGCAGTTCTTC	CASSLTDGYNEQFF
TRBJ1-2	.	.	TRBV30	TGTGCCTGGAGAGAAAAGACACGGAACTATGGCTACACCTTC	CAWREKTRNYGYTF
TRBJ2-7	few	TRBD2	TRBV10-2	TGCGCCAGCAGTGCCGGGACTAGCGGGGGTGGAGAGCAGTACTTC	CASSAGTSGGGEQYF
TRBJ2-1	few	.	TRBV25-1	TGTGCCAGCAGATCCGGCAGAGAGTACAATGAGCAGTTCTTC	CASRSGREYNEQFF
TRBJ2-3	few	TRBD2	TRBV29-1	TGCAGCGTCCTACGCATCGACTTTGGGGGTAGCGGGGGGCCTAGCACAGATACGCAGTATTTT	CSVLRIDFGGSGGPSTDTQYF
TRBJ1-6	.	.	TRBV11-2	TGTGCCAGCAGCTTACAGGTTATTAATTCACCCCTCCACTTT	CASSLQVINSPLHF
TRBJ1-1	.	.	TRBV7-9	TGTGCCAGCAGCTTATTTGGAGGGGGAGAAGCTTTCTTT	CASSLFGGGEAFF
TRBJ2-5	few	.	TRBV15	TGTGCCACCAGCAGACAGACAGCCCAAGAGACCCAGTACTTC	CATSRQTAQETQYF
TRBJ1-1	.	TRBD1	TRBV30	TGTGCCTGGTTATACAGGGGGATGAACACTGAAGCTTTCTTT	CAWLYRGMNTEAFF